Below, 27 T cell receptor beta chains from the same sample are listed, as sequenced in a study of regulatory and conventional T cells in RAG deficiency. Genomic DNA came from blood regulatory T cells gated CD4+ CD25-high CD127-low. Measured with immunoSEQ multiplex PCR; TCRdb has only the in-frame clones, and not every one. This table holds more than 9,500 clones, approximately 93% found once. These sequences were also reported in another study, on regulatory T cells. As that report states: Amplification used 52 TRBV primers and 13 TRBJ primers.

The source material was CD127- CD25+ CD4+ Tregs sorted from blood. Source of these receptors: a human donor in good health.

This clone was detected only once. The V call is TRBV7-9, the J call TRBJ1-2, with D possibly matching TRBD1 (5 bases). Trimming took 2 bases from V and 8 from J, leaving 9 bases between them. The CDR3 length is 12 residues. CDR1 and CDR2 (germline): SEHNR, FQNEAQ (reference sequence). The CDR3 nucleotides read TGTGCCAGCAGCTTACAGGGTCGGGGCTACACCTTC. This encodes CASSLQGRGYTF. The full variable domain, with the rest looked up from reference TRBV7-9 and TRBJ1-2, is DTGVSQNPRHKITKRGQNVTFRCDPISEHNRLYWYRQTLGQGPEFLTYFQNEAQLEKSRLLSDRFSAERPKGSFSTLEIQRTEQGDSAMYLCASSLQGRGYTFGSGTRLTVV.

The gene calls are TRBV18 and TRBJ1-3; D call uncertain. Germline values: CDR1 KGHSH, CDR2 LQKENI. The length of the CDR3 is 12 residues. The V and J ends lost 3 bases and 7 bases respectively, with 7 bases between them. Here the CDR3 reads CASSPQQNTIYF. The DNA of the CDR3 is TGTGCCAGCTCACCCCAACAGAACACCATATATTTT.

The J gene is TRBJ1-3, the V gene TRBV15, with a possible D match to TRBD1 (6 bases). Germline CDR1 reads LNHNV; CDR2 reads YYDKDF (reference sequence). The CDR3 runs to 19 residues. V lost 0 bases, J lost 0 bases, and 18 bases lay in between. The CDR3 loop reads CATSRETPSFRGSGNTIYF. The CDR3 DNA is TGTGCCACCAGCAGAGAAACCCCCTCATTCAGGGGCTCTGGAAACACCATATATTTT. Full variable domain (rest looked up from reference TRBV15 and TRBJ1-3): DAMVIQNPRYQVTQFGKPVTLSCSQTLNHNVMYWYQQKSSQAPKLLFHYYDKDFNNEADTPDNFQSRRPNTSFCFLDIRSPGLGDTAMYLCATSRETPSFRGSGNTIYFGEGSWLTVV.

The chain uses TRBV19 and TRBJ1-5, with 11 nucleotides matching TRBD1. Germline CDR1 and CDR2: LNHDA and SQIVND (reference sequence). The CDR3 has 14 residues. V was clipped by 6 bases and J by 6 bases; unmatched bases: 4. This CDR3 reads CASSRTGGPQPQHF. The CDR3, as DNA: TGTGCCAGTAGCAGGACAGGGGGCCCTCAGCCCCAGCATTTT.

CDR3 sequence reads: CASSNRDMNTEAFF. CDR3 nucleotide sequence: TGTGCCAGCAGTAACAGGGACATGAACACTGAAGCTTTCTTT. The rearrangement links TRBV6-6 to TRBJ1-1, with D possibly being TRBD1 (6 bases). CDR1 and CDR2 (germline): MNHNY, SVGAGI (reference sequence). V lost 5 bases and J 0 bases, leaving 10 bases between the germline ends. There are 14 residues in the CDR3.

V gene TRBV5-5 combines with J gene TRBJ2-3; 10 bases are a match to TRBD1. After removal of 5 bases from V and 1 base from J, the junction contained 4 bases not matched to a gene. CDR1 and CDR2 from the germline V gene are SGHKS and YYEKEE (reference sequence). The CDR3 has 15 residues. In nucleotides, the CDR3 is TGTGCCAGCAGTTATGACAGGGGGCGCACAGATACGCAGTATTTT. It is translated as CASSYDRGRTDTQYF.

V usage is TRBV4-1 and J usage is TRBJ1-2; D is ambiguous. The CDR3 spans 18 residues. CDR1 is MGHRA, CDR2 YSYEKL, per germline. V dropped 4 bases and J dropped 8 bases, with 29 bases sitting between them. The CDR3 is CASSPGGNLPLPHWGYTF. CDR3 nucleotide sequence: TGCGCCAGCAGCCCAGGAGGGAACTTGCCTTTGCCTCATTGGGGCTACACCTTC.

The chain joins TRBV4-1 to TRBJ2-7; D not certain. V shed 0 bases and J shed 3 bases, with 3 bases lying between them. The CDR3 spans 12 residues. The germline gives CDR1 MGHRA, CDR2 YSYEKL. The CDR3 DNA sequence: TGCGCCAGCAGCCAAGACTACTACGAGCAGTACTTC. Amino acid sequence: CASSQDYYEQYF.

V usage is TRBV19 and J usage is TRBJ2-1; the D gene is possibly TRBD1 (6 bases). This CDR3 region has 14 residues. Trimming removed 7 bases at V and 6 bases at J, with 16 bases between. Germline values: CDR1 LNHDA, CDR2 SQIVND (reference sequence). In nucleotides, the CDR3 is TGTGCCAGTACGTTGGAGACAGGCGGCAATGAGCAGTTCTTC. Translating gives CASTLETGGNEQFF.

The chain uses TRBV7-9 and TRBJ2-4; 7 bases align to TRBD2. V shed 3 bases, J shed 1 base, and the junction held 6 bases outside the gene matches. Germline V gene sequence: CDR1 SEHNR, CDR2 FQNEAQ (reference sequence). The CDR3 has 16 residues. CDR3 region: CASSLARGEAKNIQYF. Written as DNA, the CDR3 is TGTGCCAGCAGCTTGGCCCGGGGGGAGGCCAAAAACATTCAGTACTTC. Using reference TRBV7-9 and TRBJ2-4 for the parts outside the CDR3, the full variable domain is DTGVSQNPRHKITKRGQNVTFRCDPISEHNRLYWYRQTLGQGPEFLTYFQNEAQLEKSRLLSDRFSAERPKGSFSTLEIQRTEQGDSAMYLCASSLARGEAKNIQYFGAGTRLSVL.

The chain has TRBV7-2 and TRBJ2-5; TRBD2 agrees at 7 bases. The trim removed 2 bases at V and 3 bases at J, leaving 6 bases unmatched. Germline values: CDR1 SGHTA, CDR2 FQGNSA. CDR3 size: 15 residues. CDR3 nucleotides: TGTGCCAGCAGCTTATTAGGCGGGGGAGAAGAGACCCAGTACTTC. Its translation: CASSLLGGGEETQYF. Full variable domain (outside the CDR3, taken from reference TRBV7-2 and TRBJ2-5): GAGVSQSPSNKVTEKGKDVELRCDPISGHTALYWYRQSLGQGLEFLIYFQGNSAPDKSGLPSDRFSAERTGGSVSTLTIQRTQQEDSAVYLCASSLLGGGEETQYFGPGTRLLVL.

This chain links TRBV18 with TRBJ1-5; 7 bases match TRBD1. The trim removed 3 bases at V and 3 bases at J, leaving 2 bases unmatched. Germline V gene data show CDR1 as KGHSH and CDR2 as LQKENI. CDR3 length: 14 amino acids. The CDR3 sequence: CASSPTGANQPQHF. The CDR3 DNA reads as TGTGCCAGCTCACCCACAGGGGCCAATCAGCCCCAGCATTTT.

The chain has TRBV23-1 and TRBJ2-5, with D possibly matching TRBD1 (6 bases). TRBV23-1 is flagged as an ORF with uncertain function. The CDR3 length is 15 residues. V lost 2 bases and J lost 0, with 10 bases in between. The CDR3 nucleotides are TGCGCCAGCAGTCAACACCGGGACAACCAAGAGACCCAGTACTTC. This translates into CASSQHRDNQETQYF.

The rearrangement links TRBV6-5 to TRBJ1-5; 9 nucleotides line up with TRBD1. The V gene end was trimmed by 0 bases and the J gene end by 7 bases; junction bases not matched to a gene: 4. The CDR3 consists of 15 residues. Germline V gene lookup returns CDR1 MNHEY and CDR2 SVGAGI. The CDR3 sequence is CASSYSGQGYQPQHF. CDR3 coding DNA: TGTGCCAGCAGTTACTCGGGACAGGGTTACCAGCCCCAGCATTTT.

CDR3 in DNA: TGCGCCAGCAGCAACAGGGGGGGACAGCCCCAGCATTTT. Amino acids: CASSNRGGQPQHF. The chain recombines TRBV4-1 with TRBJ1-5; 8 nucleotides agree with TRBD1. The germline V gene encodes CDR1 MGHRA and CDR2 YSYEKL. Trimming took 5 bases from V and 7 from J; bases not matched to a gene: 4. The CDR3 is made up of 13 amino acids.

The rearrangement links TRBV6-6 to TRBJ1-6; 7 bases match TRBD1. The CDR3 is 14 residues long. The V and J ends lost 2 bases and 9 bases, in that order; junction bases with no gene match: 4. CDR1 is MNHNY and CDR2 is SVGAGI in the germline V gene (reference sequence). CDR3 loop: CASSYVNRGSPLHF. CDR3 in DNA: TGTGCCAGCAGTTACGTCAACAGGGGTTCACCCCTCCACTTT.

The chain carries TRBV2 and TRBJ2-5; TRBD2 matches 7 bases. Germline-derived CDR1 and CDR2 are SNHLY and FYNNEI. V shed 6 bases, J shed 0 bases, and the junction held 4 bases outside the gene matches. This CDR3 comprises 14 residues. CDR3 nucleotides: TGTGCCAGCAGGGGGGGGGACTACCAAGAGACCCAGTACTTC. Translating it yields CASRGGDYQETQYF.

The chain employs TRBV7-9 and TRBJ2-5; D call uncertain. The germline gives CDR1 SEHNR, CDR2 FQNEAQ (reference sequence). This CDR3 comprises 13 residues. V was shortened by 1 base and J by 2 bases, with 5 bases between the two germline ends. This chain's CDR3 is CASSLGGQETQYF. The CDR3 DNA reads as TGTGCCAGCAGCTTAGGCGGACAAGAGACCCAGTACTTC.

The rearrangement uses TRBV20-1 and TRBJ1-2; no reliable D call. The CDR3 covers 10 residues. Trimming shortened V by 1 base and J by 8 bases, and 5 bases separated the two germline ends. Germline V gives CDR1 DFQATT, CDR2 SNEGSKA (reference sequence). The CDR3 protein is CSARGEGYTF. In nucleotides, the CDR3 is TGCAGTGCTAGAGGCGAGGGCTACACCTTC.

This chain connects TRBV27 to TRBJ1-5; no clear D gene. Trimming removed 8 bases from V and 0 bases from J, with 11 bases in between. This CDR3 contains 14 residues. The germline CDR1 and CDR2 sequences are MNHEY and SMNVEV (reference sequence). The CDR3 DNA follows: TGTGCCAGCGCAGCGGGATATAGCAATCAGCCCCAGCATTTT. Protein: CASAAGYSNQPQHF.

In this sample, this clone turned up a few times. This chain uses TRBV10-3 with TRBJ1-5; maybe TRBD1 (6 bases). Germline CDR1 ENHRY, CDR2 SYGVKD. V lost 10 bases, J lost 0 bases, and 16 bases lay in between. The CDR3 loop spans 15 amino acids. The CDR3 is CATGRTELSNQPQHF. The DNA for the CDR3 is TGTGCCACTGGCCGGACAGAGCTTAGCAATCAGCCCCAGCATTTT.

The CDR3 protein is CASSAVAVYNEQFF. Here the CDR3 DNA reads TGCGCCAGCAGCGCGGTAGCGGTCTACAATGAGCAGTTCTTC. The chain has TRBV5-1 and TRBJ2-1; tentatively, D is TRBD2 (6 bases). This CDR3 is built from 14 residues. Germline lookup yields CDR1 SGHRS and CDR2 YFSETQ. The germline V and J ends were trimmed by 4 bases and 3 bases, with 11 bases remaining between them.

As regards this clone: Within the sample, other DNA sequences also encode this same CDR3. The chain joins TRBV19 to TRBJ1-6, with a tentative D call TRBD1 (5 bases). The CDR3 has 15 amino acids. Germline-derived CDR1 and CDR2 are LNHDA and SQIVND (reference sequence). The V gene lost 6 bases and the J gene lost 6 bases, with 15 bases spanning the gap. CDR3 coding DNA: TGTGCCAGTAGAGTGGCGGGGGTTGGTAATTCACCCCTCCACTTT. Encoded protein: CASRVAGVGNSPLHF.

The rearrangement joins TRBV11-2 to TRBJ1-6; 10 nucleotides match TRBD1. The CDR3 length is 15 residues. V dropped 3 bases and J dropped 9; count of bases not matched to a gene: 5. Germline CDR1 SGHAT, CDR2 FQNNGV. This CDR3 reads CASSFYRDRGSPLHF. CDR3 nucleotide sequence: TGTGCCAGCAGCTTCTACAGGGACAGGGGTTCACCCCTCCACTTT. Based on the CDR3 plus reference TRBV11-2 and TRBJ1-6, the full variable domain is EAGVAQSPRYKIIEKRQSVAFWCNPISGHATLYWYQQILGQGPKLLIQFQNNGVVDDSQLPKDRFSAERLKGVDSTLKIQPAKLEDSAVYLCASSFYRDRGSPLHFGNGTRLTVT.

The chain is built from TRBV27 and TRBJ2-4, with 7 bases lining up with TRBD2. The CDR3 totals 16 residues. Germline values: CDR1 MNHEY, CDR2 SMNVEV (reference sequence). J lost 2 bases, V lost 6 bases, and 10 bases had no gene match. The CDR3 spells CASRAGRGWTKNIQYF. The CDR3 DNA reads as TGTGCCAGCAGAGCGGGGAGGGGTTGGACCAAAAACATTCAGTACTTC.

This clone was counted a few times. The rearrangement joins TRBV7-3 to TRBJ2-5; 12 positions match TRBD1. The CDR3 runs 17 residues. The V and J ends lost 3 bases and 6 bases, in that order; junction bases with no gene match: 11. CDR1 is SGHTA, CDR2 FQGTGA, per germline. The chain's CDR3 is CASSFYAGTGGMKTQYF. The CDR3 nucleotides read TGTGCCAGCAGCTTCTACGCCGGGACAGGGGGCATGAAGACCCAGTACTTC. Combining the CDR3 with reference TRBV7-3 and TRBJ2-5 gives the whole variable domain GAGVSQTPSNKVTEKGKYVELRCDPISGHTALYWYRQSLGQGPEFLIYFQGTGAADDSGLPNDRFFAVRPEGSVSTLKIQRTERGDSAVYLCASSFYAGTGGMKTQYFGPGTRLLVL.

A single count supports this clone. This chain connects TRBV21-1 to TRBJ1-2; the D call TRBD1 from the table was never checked on the DNA. TRBV21-1 is tagged as a pseudogene. The CDR3 has 13 residues. The CDR3 loop is CASRDRDNYGYTF. The CDR3 nucleotides are TGTGCCAGCAGGGACAGGGACAACTATGGCTACACCTTC.